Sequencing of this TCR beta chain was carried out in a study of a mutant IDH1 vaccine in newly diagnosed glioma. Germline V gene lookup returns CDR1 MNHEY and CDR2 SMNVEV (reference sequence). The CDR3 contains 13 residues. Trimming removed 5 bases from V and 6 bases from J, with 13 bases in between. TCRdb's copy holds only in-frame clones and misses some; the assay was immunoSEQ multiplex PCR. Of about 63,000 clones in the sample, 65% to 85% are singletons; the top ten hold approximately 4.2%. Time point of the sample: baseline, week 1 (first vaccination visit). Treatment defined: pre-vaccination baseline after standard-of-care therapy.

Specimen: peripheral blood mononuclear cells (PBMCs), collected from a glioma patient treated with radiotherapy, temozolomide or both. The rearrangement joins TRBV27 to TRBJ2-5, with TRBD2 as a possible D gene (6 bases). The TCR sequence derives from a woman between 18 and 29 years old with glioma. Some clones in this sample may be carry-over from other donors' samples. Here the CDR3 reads CASSPGLRKTQYF. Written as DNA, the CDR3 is TGTGCCAGCAGTCCGGGACTGAGGAAGACCCAGTACTTC.